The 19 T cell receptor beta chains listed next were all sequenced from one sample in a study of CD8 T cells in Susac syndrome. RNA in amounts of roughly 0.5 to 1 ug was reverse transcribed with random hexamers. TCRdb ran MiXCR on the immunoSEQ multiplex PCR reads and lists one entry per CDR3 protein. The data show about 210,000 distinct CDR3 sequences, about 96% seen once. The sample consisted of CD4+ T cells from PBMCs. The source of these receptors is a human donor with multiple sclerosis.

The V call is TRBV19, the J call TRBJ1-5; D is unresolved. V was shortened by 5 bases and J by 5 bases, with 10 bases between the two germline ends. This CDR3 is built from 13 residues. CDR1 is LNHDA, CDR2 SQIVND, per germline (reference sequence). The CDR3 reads CASSDVRDQPQHF. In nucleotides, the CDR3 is TGTGCCAGTAGTGACGTTCGGGATCAGCCCCAGCATTTT.

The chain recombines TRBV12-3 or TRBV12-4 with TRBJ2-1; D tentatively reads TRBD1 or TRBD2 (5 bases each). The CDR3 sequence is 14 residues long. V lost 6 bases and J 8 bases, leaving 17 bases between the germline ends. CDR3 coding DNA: TGTGCCAGCAGAGCTGGGACCCTGGTCGATGAGCAGTTCTTC. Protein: CASRAGTLVDEQFF.

The CDR3 loop reads CSATTSAGNTEAFF. As DNA, the CDR3 is TGCAGTGCAACGACCTCGGCCGGAAACACTGAAGCTTTCTTT. The rearrangement uses TRBV20-1 and TRBJ1-1; D is unresolved. This CDR3 is built from 14 residues. Trimming left V 6 bases short and J 2 bases short, with 16 bases between. Per the germline V gene, CDR1 is DFQATT and CDR2 is SNEGSKA (reference sequence).

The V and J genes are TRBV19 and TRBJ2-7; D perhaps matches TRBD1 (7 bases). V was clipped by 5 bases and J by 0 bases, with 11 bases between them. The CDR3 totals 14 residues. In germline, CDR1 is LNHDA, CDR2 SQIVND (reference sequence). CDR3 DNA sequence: TGTGCCAGTAGTGCGGGACAGCGCTCCTACGAGCAGTACTTC. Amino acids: CASSAGQRSYEQYF.

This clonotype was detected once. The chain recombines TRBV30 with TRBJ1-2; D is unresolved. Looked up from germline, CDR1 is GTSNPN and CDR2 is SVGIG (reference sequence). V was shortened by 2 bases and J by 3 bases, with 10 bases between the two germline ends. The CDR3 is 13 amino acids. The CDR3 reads CAWSRARDYGYTF. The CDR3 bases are TGTGCCTGGAGTAGGGCAAGGGACTATGGCTACACCTTC.

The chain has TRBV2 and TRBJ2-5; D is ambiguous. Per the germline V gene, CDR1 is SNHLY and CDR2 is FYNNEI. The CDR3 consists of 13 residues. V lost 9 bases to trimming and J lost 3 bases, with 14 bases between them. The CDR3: CASTFRREETQYF. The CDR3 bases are TGTGCCAGTACCTTCAGGAGAGAAGAGACCCAGTACTTC.

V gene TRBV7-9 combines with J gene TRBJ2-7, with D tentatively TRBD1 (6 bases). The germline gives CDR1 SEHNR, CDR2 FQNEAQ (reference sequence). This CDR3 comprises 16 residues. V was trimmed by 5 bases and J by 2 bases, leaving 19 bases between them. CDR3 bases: TGTGCCAGCAGCCCAAGTCGTGGACAGATCCCCTACGAGCAGTACTTC. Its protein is CASSPSRGQIPYEQYF. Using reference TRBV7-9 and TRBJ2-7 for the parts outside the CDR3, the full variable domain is DTGVSQNPRHKITKRGQNVTFRCDPISEHNRLYWYRQTLGQGPEFLTYFQNEAQLEKSRLLSDRFSAERPKGSFSTLEIQRTEQGDSAMYLCASSPSRGQIPYEQYFGPGTRLTVT.

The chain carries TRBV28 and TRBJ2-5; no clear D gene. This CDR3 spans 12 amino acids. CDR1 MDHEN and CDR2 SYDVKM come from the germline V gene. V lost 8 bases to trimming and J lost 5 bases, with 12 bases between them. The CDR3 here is CASSGWYETQYF. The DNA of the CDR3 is TGTGCCAGCTCTGGGTGGTATGAGACCCAGTACTTC.

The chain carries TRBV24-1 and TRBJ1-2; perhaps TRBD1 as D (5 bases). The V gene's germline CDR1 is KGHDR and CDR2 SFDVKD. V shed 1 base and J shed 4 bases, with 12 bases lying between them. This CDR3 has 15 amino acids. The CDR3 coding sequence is TGTGCCACCAGTGATTTTGAGGGGTATGGCTATGGCTACACCTTC. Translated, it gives CATSDFEGYGYGYTF.

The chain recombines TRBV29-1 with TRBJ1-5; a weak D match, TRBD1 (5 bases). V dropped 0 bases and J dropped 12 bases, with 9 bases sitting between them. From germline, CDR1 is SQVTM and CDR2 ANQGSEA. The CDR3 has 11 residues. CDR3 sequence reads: CSVEDITGQHF. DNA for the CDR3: TGCAGCGTTGAAGATATAACAGGCCAGCATTTT.

The DNA of the CDR3 is TGCAGCGTTGAAGAATTGGGGACTACCACTTGGAAGACCCAGTACTTC. Translation: CSVEELGTTTWKTQYF. The chain combines TRBV29-1 with TRBJ2-5; TRBD2 agrees at 7 bases. Germline-derived CDR1 and CDR2 are SQVTM and ANQGSEA. J lost 6 bases, V lost 0 bases, and 13 bases had no gene match. This CDR3 is built from 16 residues.

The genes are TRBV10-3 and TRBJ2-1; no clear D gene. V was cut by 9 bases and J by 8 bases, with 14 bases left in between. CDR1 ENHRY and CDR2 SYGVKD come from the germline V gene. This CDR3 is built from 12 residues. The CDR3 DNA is TGTGCCATTGGTACCTCATGGGATGAGCAGTTCTTC. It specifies CAIGTSWDEQFF.

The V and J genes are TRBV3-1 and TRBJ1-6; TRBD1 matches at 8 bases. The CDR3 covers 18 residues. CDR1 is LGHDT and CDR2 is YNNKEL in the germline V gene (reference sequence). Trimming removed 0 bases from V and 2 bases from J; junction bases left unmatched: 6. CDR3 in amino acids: CASSQDLRTGTYNSPLHF. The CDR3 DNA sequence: TGTGCCAGCAGCCAAGATCTTCGGACAGGGACCTATAATTCACCCCTCCACTTT. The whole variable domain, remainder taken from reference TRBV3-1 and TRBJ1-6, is DTAVSQTPKYLVTQMGNDKSIKCEQNLGHDTMYWYKQDSKKFLKIMFSYNNKELIINETVPNRFSPKSPDKAHLNLHINSLELGDSAVYFCASSQDLRTGTYNSPLHFGNGTRLTVT.

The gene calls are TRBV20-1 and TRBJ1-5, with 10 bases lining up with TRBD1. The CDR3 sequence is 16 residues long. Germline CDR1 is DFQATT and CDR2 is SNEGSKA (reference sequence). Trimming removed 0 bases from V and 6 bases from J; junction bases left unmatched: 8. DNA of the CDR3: TGCAGTGCTAGAGATTCCGGAGACAGGGGGCTTCAGCCCCAGCATTTT. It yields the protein CSARDSGDRGLQPQHF.

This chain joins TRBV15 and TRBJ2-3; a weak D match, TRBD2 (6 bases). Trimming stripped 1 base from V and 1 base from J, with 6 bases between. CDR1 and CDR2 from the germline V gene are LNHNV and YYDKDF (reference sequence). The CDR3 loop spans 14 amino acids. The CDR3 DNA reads TGTGCCACCAGCAGAGCGGGGGGCACAGATACGCAGTATTTT. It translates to CATSRAGGTDTQYF.

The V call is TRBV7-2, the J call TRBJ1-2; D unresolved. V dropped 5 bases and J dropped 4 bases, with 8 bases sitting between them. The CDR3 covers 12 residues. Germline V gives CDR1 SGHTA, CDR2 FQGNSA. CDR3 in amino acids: CASSVPAYGYTF. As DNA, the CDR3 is TGTGCCAGCAGCGTACCCGCCTATGGCTACACCTTC.

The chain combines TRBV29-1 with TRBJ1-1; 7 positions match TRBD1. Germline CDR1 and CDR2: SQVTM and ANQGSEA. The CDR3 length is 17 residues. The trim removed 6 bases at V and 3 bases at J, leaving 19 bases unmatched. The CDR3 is CSVQGLTGVSFDTEAFF. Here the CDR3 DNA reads TGCAGCGTCCAAGGCCTAACAGGGGTTTCATTCGACACTGAAGCTTTCTTT.

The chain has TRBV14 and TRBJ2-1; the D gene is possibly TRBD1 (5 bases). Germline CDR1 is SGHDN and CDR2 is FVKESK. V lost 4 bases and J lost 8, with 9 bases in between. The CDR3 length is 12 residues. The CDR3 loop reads CASSRQGYEQFF. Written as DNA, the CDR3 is TGTGCCAGCAGCCGGCAGGGCTATGAGCAGTTCTTC.

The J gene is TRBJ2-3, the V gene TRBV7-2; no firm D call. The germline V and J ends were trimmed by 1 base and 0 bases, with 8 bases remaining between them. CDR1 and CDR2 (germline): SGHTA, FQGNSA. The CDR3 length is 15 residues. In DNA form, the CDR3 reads TGTGCCAGCAGCTTAGAGACTTATAGCACAGATACGCAGTATTTT. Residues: CASSLETYSTDTQYF.